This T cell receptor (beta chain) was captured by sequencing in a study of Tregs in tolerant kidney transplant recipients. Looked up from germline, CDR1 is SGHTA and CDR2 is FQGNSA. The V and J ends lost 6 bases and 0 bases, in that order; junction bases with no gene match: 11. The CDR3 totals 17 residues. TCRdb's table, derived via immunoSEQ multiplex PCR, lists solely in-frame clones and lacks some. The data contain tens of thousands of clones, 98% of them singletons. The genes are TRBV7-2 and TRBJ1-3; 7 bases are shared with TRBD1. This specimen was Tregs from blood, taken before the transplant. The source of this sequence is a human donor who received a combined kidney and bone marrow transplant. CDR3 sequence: CASRLTGTVFSGNTIYF. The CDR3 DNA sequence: TGTGCCAGCAGATTAACCGGGACAGTCTTCTCTGGAAACACCATATATTTT.